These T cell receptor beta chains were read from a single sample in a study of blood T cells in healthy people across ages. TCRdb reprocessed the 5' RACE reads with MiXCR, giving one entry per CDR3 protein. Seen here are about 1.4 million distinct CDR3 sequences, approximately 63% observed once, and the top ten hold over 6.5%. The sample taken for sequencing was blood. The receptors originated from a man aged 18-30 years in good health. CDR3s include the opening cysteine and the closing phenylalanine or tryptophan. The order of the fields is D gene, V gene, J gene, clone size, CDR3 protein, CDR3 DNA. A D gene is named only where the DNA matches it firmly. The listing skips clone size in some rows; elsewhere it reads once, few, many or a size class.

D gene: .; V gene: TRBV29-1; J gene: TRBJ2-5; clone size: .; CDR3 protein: CSVDSGSNEQYF; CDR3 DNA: TGCAGCGTTGATTCTGGGAGCAATGAGCAGTACTTC
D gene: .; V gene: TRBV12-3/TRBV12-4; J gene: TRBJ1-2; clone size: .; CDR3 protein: CASSQDTFYGYTF; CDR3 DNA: TGTGCCAGCAGTCAGGACACGTTCTATGGCTACACCTTC
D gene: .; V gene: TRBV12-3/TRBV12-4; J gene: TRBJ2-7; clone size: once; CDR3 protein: CASSPGLSSEQYF; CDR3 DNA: TGTGCCAGCAGTCCCGGTCTCAGCAGCGAGCAGTACTTC
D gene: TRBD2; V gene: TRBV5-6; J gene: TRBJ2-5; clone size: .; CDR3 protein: CASSPPHLESGVDVVQETQYF; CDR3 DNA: TGTGCCAGCAGCCCACCCCACCTTGAGAGCGGGGTCGATGTAGTCCAAGAGACCCAGTACTTC
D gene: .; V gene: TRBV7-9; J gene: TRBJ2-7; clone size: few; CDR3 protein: CASSSNWEQYF; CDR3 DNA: TGTGCCAGCAGCTCAAATTGGGAGCAGTACTTC
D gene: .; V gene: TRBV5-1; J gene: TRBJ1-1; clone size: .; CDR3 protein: CASSPGESRGAFF; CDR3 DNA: TGCGCCAGCAGCCCCGGCGAGTCGCGTGGGGCTTTCTTT
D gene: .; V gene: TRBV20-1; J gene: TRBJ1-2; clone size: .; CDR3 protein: CSAMQRGTAYGYTF; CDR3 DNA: TGCAGTGCTATGCAGAGGGGGACGGCCTATGGCTACACCTTC
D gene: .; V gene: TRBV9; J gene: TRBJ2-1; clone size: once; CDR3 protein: CASSVGQESYNEQFF; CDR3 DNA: TGTGCCAGCAGCGTAGGCCAGGAGTCCTACAATGAGCAGTTCTTC
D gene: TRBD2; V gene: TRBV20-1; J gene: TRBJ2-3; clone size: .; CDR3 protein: CSASQREGTDTQYF; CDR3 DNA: TGCAGTGCTTCGCAGCGGGAGGGCACAGATACGCAGTATTTT
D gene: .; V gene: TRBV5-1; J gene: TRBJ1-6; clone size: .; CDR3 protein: CASSPVGEPSNSPLHF; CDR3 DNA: TGCGCCAGCAGCCCAGTCGGGGAACCATCTAATTCACCCCTCCACTTT
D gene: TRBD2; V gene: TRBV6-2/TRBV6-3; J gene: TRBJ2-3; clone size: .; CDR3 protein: CASGTTLFTDTQYF; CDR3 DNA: TGTGCCAGTGGGACTACCCTCTTCACAGATACGCAGTATTTT
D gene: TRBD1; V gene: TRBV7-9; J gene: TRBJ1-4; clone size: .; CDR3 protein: CASSGRTGKTATNEKLFF; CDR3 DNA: TGTGCCAGCAGCGGCCGGACAGGGAAGACCGCAACTAATGAAAAACTGTTTTTT
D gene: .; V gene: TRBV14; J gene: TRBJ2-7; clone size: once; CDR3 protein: CASSQEIEAPYEQYF; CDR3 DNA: TGTGCCAGCAGCCAAGAAATTGAGGCACCCTACGAGCAGTACTTC
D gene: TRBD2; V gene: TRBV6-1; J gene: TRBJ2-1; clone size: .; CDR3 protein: CASSPWGLAGVNGQFF; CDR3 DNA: TGTGCCAGCAGTCCCTGGGGACTAGCGGGAGTGAACGGGCAGTTCTTC
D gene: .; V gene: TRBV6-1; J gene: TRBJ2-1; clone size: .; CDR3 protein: CASSGWGLASYNEQFF; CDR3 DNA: TGTGCCAGCAGTGGTTGGGGGTTAGCCTCCTACAATGAGCAGTTCTTC
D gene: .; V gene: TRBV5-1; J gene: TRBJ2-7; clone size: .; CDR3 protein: CASSLVASSIFQYF; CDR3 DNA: TGCGCCAGCAGCTTGGTAGCTAGCTCGATCTTTCAGTACTTC
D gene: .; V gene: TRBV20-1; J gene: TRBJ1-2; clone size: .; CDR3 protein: CSALSPQDYGYTF; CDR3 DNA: TGCAGTGCACTCTCCCCCCAGGACTATGGCTACACCTTC
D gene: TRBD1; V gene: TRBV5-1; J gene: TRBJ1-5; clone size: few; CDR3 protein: CASSLEAGGGQPQHF; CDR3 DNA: TGCGCCAGCAGCTTGGAAGCAGGGGGCGGCCAGCCCCAGCATTTT
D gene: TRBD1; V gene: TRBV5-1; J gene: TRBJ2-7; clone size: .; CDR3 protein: CVSSSGTGSYEQYF; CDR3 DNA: TGCGTCAGCAGCTCGGGGACAGGGTCCTACGAGCAGTACTTC
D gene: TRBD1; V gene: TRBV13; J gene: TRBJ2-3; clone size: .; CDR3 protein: CASSFRQGSTDTQYF; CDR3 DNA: TGTGCCAGCAGCTTTCGACAGGGTAGTACAGATACGCAGTATTTT
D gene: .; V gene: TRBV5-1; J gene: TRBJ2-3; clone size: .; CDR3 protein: CASSVEGGRTQYF; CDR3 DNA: TGCGCCAGCAGCGTGGAAGGGGGAAGGACGCAGTATTTT
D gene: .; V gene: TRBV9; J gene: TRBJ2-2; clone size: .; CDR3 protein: CASSVVGGVKTGELFF; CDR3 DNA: TGTGCCAGCAGCGTAGTCGGAGGGGTGAAAACCGGGGAGCTGTTTTTT
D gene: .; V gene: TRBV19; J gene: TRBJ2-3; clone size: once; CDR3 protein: CASSVTGGVTDTQYF; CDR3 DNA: TGTGCCAGTAGTGTTACAGGGGGGGTAACAGATACGCAGTATTTT
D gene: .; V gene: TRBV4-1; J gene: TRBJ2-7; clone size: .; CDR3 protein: CASSNQPSYEQYF; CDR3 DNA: TGCGCCAGCAGCAACCAACCGTCCTACGAGCAGTACTTC
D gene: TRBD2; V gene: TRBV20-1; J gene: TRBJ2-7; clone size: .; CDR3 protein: CSARDGGRAGEQYF; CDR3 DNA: TGCAGTGCTAGAGACGGAGGGAGGGCTGGCGAGCAGTACTTC